The rows below give T cell receptor beta chains drawn from one sample of a study of CD8+ T cells in alopecia areata. This table comes from immunoSEQ multiplex PCR, and its TCRdb copy is limited to in-frame clones, with some not included. In the table there are some 190,000 clones, roughly three fifths of which are singletons. This sample comprised CD4+ T cells sorted from blood, obtained at week 4, from a patient treated with tofacitinib. The source is a human donor with alopecia areata. CDR3s include the opening cysteine and the closing phenylalanine or tryptophan. Fields, in order: clone size, D gene, J gene, V gene, CDR3 protein, CDR3 DNA. The D gene is left open where the match is weak. The size entry is marked missing in some rows and otherwise reads once, few, many or a size class.

size: -
D: -
J: TRBJ2-2
V: TRBV7-7
CDR3: CASSLVANTGELFF
DNA: TGTGCTAGCAGCTTAGTCGCGAACACCGGGGAGCTGTTTTTT

size: -
D: TRBD2
J: TRBJ2-5
V: TRBV7-2
CDR3: CASSTWTSGRISEETQYF
DNA: TGTGCCAGCAGCACTTGGACTAGCGGGAGGATCTCCGAAGAGACCCAGTACTTC

size: -
D: -
J: TRBJ1-4
V: TRBV15
CDR3: CATSRDVGGNEKLFF
DNA: TGTGCCACCAGCAGAGACGTCGGGGGTAATGAAAAACTGTTTTTT

size: few
D: TRBD1
J: TRBJ1-2
V: TRBV29-1
CDR3: CSVSRRGQPGGNGYTF
DNA: TGCAGCGTTTCCCGGCGGGGACAGCCTGGGGGTAATGGCTACACCTTC

size: -
D: -
J: TRBJ1-4
V: TRBV4-1
CDR3: CASSQEGAPTNEKLFF
DNA: TGCGCCAGCAGCCAAGAAGGAGCCCCAACTAATGAAAAACTGTTTTTT

size: -
D: -
J: TRBJ2-3
V: TRBV20-1
CDR3: CSGGKTDTQYF
DNA: TGCAGTGGCGGGAAGACTGATACGCAGTATTTT

size: -
D: -
J: TRBJ2-5
V: TRBV7-3
CDR3: CASSRGPEETQYF
DNA: TGTGCCAGCAGCCGTGGACCGGAAGAGACCCAGTACTTC

size: -
D: -
J: TRBJ2-1
V: TRBV30
CDR3: CAWSKSSRYNEQFF
DNA: TGTGCCTGGAGTAAATCTAGCAGATACAATGAGCAGTTCTTC

size: few
D: -
J: TRBJ2-5
V: TRBV29-1
CDR3: CSAHKGRLQETQYF
DNA: TGCAGCGCCCATAAGGGCAGACTACAAGAGACCCAGTACTTC

size: once
D: -
J: TRBJ1-2
V: TRBV6-6
CDR3: CASSYLGSEGYTF
DNA: TGTGCCAGCAGTTACTTAGGTTCGGAAGGCTACACCTTC

size: -
D: -
J: TRBJ2-3
V: TRBV29-1
CDR3: CSVGGTPSTDTQYF
DNA: TGCAGCGTTGGGGGGACACCTAGCACAGATACGCAGTATTTT

size: -
D: TRBD2
J: TRBJ2-1
V: TRBV6-5
CDR3: CASSNLAGVGYNEQFF
DNA: TGTGCCAGCAGTAACTTAGCGGGAGTAGGGTACAATGAGCAGTTCTTC

size: few
D: -
J: TRBJ2-7
V: TRBV14
CDR3: CASSLTGGYEQYF
DNA: TGTGCCAGCAGCCTCACGGGCGGATACGAGCAGTACTTC

size: -
D: TRBD2
J: TRBJ2-1
V: TRBV4-3
CDR3: CASSQGGSGRGKEQFF
DNA: TGCGCCAGCAGCCAAGGGGGTAGCGGGAGAGGGAAGGAGCAGTTCTTC

size: -
D: -
J: TRBJ2-7
V: TRBV7-2
CDR3: CASSLDYEQYF
DNA: TGTGCCAGCAGCTTAGATTACGAGCAGTACTTC

size: once
D: -
J: TRBJ1-5
V: TRBV30
CDR3: CAWSARDNQPQHF
DNA: TGTGCCTGGAGTGCCAGGGATAATCAGCCCCAGCATTTT

size: -
D: TRBD1
J: TRBJ2-2
V: TRBV28
CDR3: CASSLFPGQGTSGELFF
DNA: TGTGCCAGCAGTTTATTCCCGGGACAGGGGACGTCCGGGGAGCTGTTTTTT

size: -
D: -
J: TRBJ1-5
V: TRBV7-2
CDR3: CASRRRNSNQPQHF
DNA: TGTGCCAGCAGGCGACGGAATAGCAATCAGCCCCAGCATTTT

size: -
D: TRBD1
J: TRBJ2-5
V: TRBV4-1
CDR3: CASSQARQGQETQYF
DNA: TGCGCCAGCAGCCAAGCTCGACAGGGACAAGAGACCCAGTACTTC

size: -
D: -
J: TRBJ2-1
V: TRBV6-5
CDR3: CASSQSTYNEQFF
DNA: TGTGCCAGCAGTCAATCAACCTACAATGAGCAGTTCTTC

size: few
D: -
J: TRBJ1-2
V: TRBV27
CDR3: CASTAAGGIYGYTF
DNA: TGTGCCAGCACCGCCGCGGGGGGCATCTATGGCTACACCTTC

size: -
D: TRBD1
J: TRBJ1-2
V: TRBV10-3
CDR3: CASSRRQGSYTF
DNA: TGTGCCAGCAGTCGTAGACAGGGGAGCTACACCTTC

size: -
D: -
J: TRBJ2-1
V: TRBV6-1
CDR3: CASSEESGGAAYNEQFF
DNA: TGTGCCAGCAGTGAAGAGAGTGGGGGAGCGGCCTACAATGAGCAGTTCTTC

size: -
D: TRBD2
J: TRBJ2-7
V: TRBV9
CDR3: CASSVGGSGEQYF
DNA: TGTGCCAGCAGCGTGGGCGGGAGCGGCGAGCAGTACTTC

size: few
D: -
J: TRBJ1-5
V: TRBV2
CDR3: CASSEWGPPQHF
DNA: TGTGCCAGCAGTGAATGGGGTCCGCCCCAGCATTTT

size: -
D: TRBD1
J: TRBJ1-4
V: TRBV30
CDR3: CAWSGTGLEKLFF
DNA: TGTGCCTGGAGCGGGACAGGGCTAGAAAAACTGTTTTTT

size: -
D: TRBD2
J: TRBJ2-1
V: TRBV4-3
CDR3: CASSYLTSGDPSEQFF
DNA: TGCGCCAGCAGCTATCTGACTAGCGGGGATCCCTCGGAGCAGTTCTTC

size: -
D: -
J: TRBJ2-6
V: TRBV19
CDR3: CASSPTPRGSGANVLTF
DNA: TGTGCCAGTAGCCCTACCCCCCGGGGCTCTGGGGCCAACGTCCTGACTTTC

size: -
D: -
J: TRBJ2-2
V: TRBV4-1
CDR3: CASSQERGHGELFF
DNA: TGCGCCAGCAGCCAAGAACGGGGGCACGGGGAGCTGTTTTTT

size: -
D: TRBD2
J: TRBJ2-1
V: TRBV11-2
CDR3: CASSSRRGDEQFF
DNA: TGTGCCAGCAGCTCGCGTCGGGGGGATGAGCAGTTCTTC

size: few
D: -
J: TRBJ1-1
V: TRBV6-5
CDR3: CASSYRGSGTEAFF
DNA: TGTGCCAGCAGTTACAGGGGAAGTGGCACTGAAGCTTTCTTT

size: -
D: -
J: TRBJ1-1
V: TRBV30
CDR3: CAWSVGRLNTEAFF
DNA: TGTGCCTGGAGTGTCGGACGGTTGAACACTGAAGCTTTCTTT

size: -
D: -
J: TRBJ2-7
V: TRBV29-1
CDR3: CSVLLGGPYEQYF
DNA: TGCAGCGTATTGCTTGGTGGGCCCTACGAGCAGTACTTC

size: few
D: -
J: TRBJ1-2
V: TRBV27
CDR3: CASRAQRIASPWYGYTF
DNA: TGTGCCAGCCGCGCCCAGAGGATTGCGTCCCCCTGGTATGGCTACACCTTC

size: -
D: TRBD2
J: TRBJ2-2
V: TRBV30
CDR3: CAWSLAGGTGELFF
DNA: TGTGCCTGGAGTCTAGCGGGAGGGACCGGGGAGCTGTTTTTT

size: -
D: -
J: TRBJ2-7
V: TRBV29-1
CDR3: CSVLMTYEQYF
DNA: TGCAGCGTCCTGATGACCTACGAGCAGTACTTC

size: -
D: -
J: TRBJ2-5
V: TRBV11-3
CDR3: CASSLAGETQYF
DNA: TGTGCCAGCAGCCTAGCCGGCGAGACCCAGTACTTC

size: -
D: TRBD1
J: TRBJ1-5
V: TRBV6-1
CDR3: CASREGGAPGSNQPQHF
DNA: TGTGCCAGCAGGGAAGGGGGCGCCCCAGGAAGCAATCAGCCCCAGCATTTT

size: -
D: TRBD1
J: TRBJ2-1
V: TRBV5-1
CDR3: CASSLGVRGHGNEQFF
DNA: TGCGCCAGCAGCTTGGGGGTCAGGGGGCATGGCAATGAGCAGTTCTTC

size: -
D: TRBD1
J: TRBJ1-5
V: TRBV30
CDR3: CAWSGDRGRGQPQHF
DNA: TGTGCCTGGAGTGGCGACAGGGGGCGCGGTCAGCCCCAGCATTTT

size: -
D: TRBD2
J: TRBJ2-7
V: TRBV29-1
CDR3: CSVSTSGATQYF
DNA: TGCAGCGTTTCGACTAGCGGGGCGACGCAGTACTTC

size: once
D: -
J: TRBJ2-3
V: TRBV29-1
CDR3: CSVELPRVLDTQYF
DNA: TGCAGCGTTGAACTACCTAGGGTCTTAGATACGCAGTATTTT

size: -
D: TRBD1
J: TRBJ2-5
V: TRBV5-1
CDR3: CASSFTGDETQYF
DNA: TGCGCCAGCAGCTTTACAGGGGATGAGACCCAGTACTTC

size: -
D: -
J: TRBJ2-5
V: TRBV7-2
CDR3: CASSLAGDGTVETQYF
DNA: TGTGCCAGCAGCTTAGCGGGGGACGGGACTGTGGAGACCCAGTACTTC

size: few
D: TRBD1
J: TRBJ1-1
V: TRBV23-1
CDR3: CASNHRGRIGNTEAFF
DNA: TGCGCCAGCAACCACAGGGGGCGGATAGGAAACACTGAAGCTTTCTTT